This T cell receptor (beta chain) was profiled in a study of T cell repertoires in cytomegalovirus infection. Whole-study context: Signatures in public TCR beta sequences pointed to both CMV infection and matching HLA type.

A single record per CDR3 protein comes from TCRdb applying MiXCR to the reads. Of around 530,000 distinct CDR3 sequences in the sample, approximately 25% are singletons; the top ten hold roughly 13%. Study results and limitations: Clonotype analysis showed dominance of the ex vivo response by HLA-C-restricted CMV-specific TCR beta clonotypes.

CDR3 length equals 14 residues. Germline V lookup: CDR1 SGHTA, CDR2 FQGNSA. Trimming cost V 0 bases and J 3 bases, with 7 bases left between them. This clonotype was seen repeatedly, ten times or more. Its matching antigen is unknown. Sequencing was carried out using PBMCs. The chain uses TRBV7-2 and TRBJ2-3, with D perhaps matching TRBD1 (5 bases). The sequence came from a human donor in good health (CMV status not recorded). Some clones in this sample may be carry-over from other donors' samples. As DNA, the CDR3 is TGTGCCAGCAGCTTAGCAGGACAAACAGATACGCAGTATTTT. It translates to CASSLAGQTDTQYF.